This T cell receptor beta chain came from a study of CD8+CD57+ T cells in acquired aplastic anemia. Overall study context: Average DNA yield from sorted CD4+ and CD8+ cells was approximately 3 ug. The study's findings and limits: The study identified around 28 CD8+ CDR3 sequences shared by patients and controls. Any difference that existed in CD8+ Simpson's diversity between patients and controls was not significant.

Using genomic DNA as the template, TCR beta VDJ and CDR3 profiling was carried out. TCRdb redid the calling of the reads with MiXCR, one entry per CDR3 protein. This sample has 400,000 to 600,000 distinct CDR3 sequences, with about a third found just once. The CDR3 extends over 14 amino acids. The V gene's germline CDR1 is SGHDT and CDR2 YYEEEE. The V end was cut by 4 bases, the J end by 4 bases, with 14 bases between. Whoever was chosen for sequencing had shown CD8+CD57+ cell expansion by flow cytometry. Each patient had severe acquired aplastic anemia. This clonotype occurred a few times. The antigen is not known.

Sequencing was carried out using sorted CD4+, CD8+, or CD8+CD57+ T cells (not recorded which) from PBMCs. This rearrangement joins TRBV5-6 to TRBJ1-1; weak D call: TRBD1 (6 bases). The clonotype originates from a human donor with aplastic anemia. CDR3 in amino acids: CASSPTGRGTEAFF. In DNA, the CDR3 is TGTGCCAGCAGCCCCACAGGGCGGGGCACTGAAGCTTTCTTT.